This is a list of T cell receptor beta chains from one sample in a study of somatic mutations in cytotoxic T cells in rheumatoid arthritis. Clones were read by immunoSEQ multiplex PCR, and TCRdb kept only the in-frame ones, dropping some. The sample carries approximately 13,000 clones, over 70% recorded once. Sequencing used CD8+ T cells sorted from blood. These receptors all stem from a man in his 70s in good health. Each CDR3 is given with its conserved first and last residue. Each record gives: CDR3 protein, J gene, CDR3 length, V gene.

CASTLQLQGGYGYTF	TRBJ1-2	15	TRBV2
CASSYSGGTEAFF	TRBJ1-1	13	TRBV6-5
CAWKVGGGSAPQHF	TRBJ1-5	14	TRBV30
CASSFAGTAYNEQFF	TRBJ2-1	15	TRBV7-3
CASSVWATPRGDRYNEQFF	TRBJ2-1	19	TRBV9
CSVEGGGLAGTQETQYF	TRBJ2-5	17	TRBV29-1
CASSLTGLGRETQYF	TRBJ2-5	15	TRBV27
CASSLWGAGTLSYEQYF	TRBJ2-7	17	TRBV5-1
CASSLGLAYNEQFF	TRBJ2-1	14	TRBV27
CASSPTPDGQQYF	TRBJ2-7	13	TRBV4-2
CASSGWTDTQYF	TRBJ2-3	12	TRBV7-9
CASSLGLAGAYNEQFF	TRBJ2-1	16	TRBV5-1
CAIKAGGGTNEKLFF	TRBJ1-4	15	TRBV2
CASSLQLGQVTYEQYF	TRBJ2-7	16	TRBV13